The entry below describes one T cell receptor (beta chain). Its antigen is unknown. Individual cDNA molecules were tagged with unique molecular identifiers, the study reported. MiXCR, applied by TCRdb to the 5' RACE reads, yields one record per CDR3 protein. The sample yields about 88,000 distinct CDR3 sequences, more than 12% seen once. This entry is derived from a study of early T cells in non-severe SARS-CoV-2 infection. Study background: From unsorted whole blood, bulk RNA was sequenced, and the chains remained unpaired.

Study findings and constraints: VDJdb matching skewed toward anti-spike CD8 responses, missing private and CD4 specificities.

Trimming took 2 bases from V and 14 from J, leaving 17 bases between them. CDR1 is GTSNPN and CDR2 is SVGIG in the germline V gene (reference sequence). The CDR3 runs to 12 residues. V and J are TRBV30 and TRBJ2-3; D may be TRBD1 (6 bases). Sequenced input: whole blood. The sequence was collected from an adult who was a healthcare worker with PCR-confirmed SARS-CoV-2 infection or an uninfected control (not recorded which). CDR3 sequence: CAWSPLGALRYF. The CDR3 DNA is TGTGCCTGGAGTCCCCTGGGGGCGTTAAGGTATTTT.